The 11 T cell receptor beta chains reported below all come from one sample, sequenced in a study of blood T cell repertoires in COVID-19. The table came from immunoSEQ multiplex PCR; TCRdb's copy has only in-frame clones and leaves some out. The sample has around 290,000 clones, 65% to 90% seen once; the top ten hold less than 15%. Specimen: peripheral blood. These receptors originate from a woman aged 70-85 years with COVID-19, enrolled during active disease.

The chain uses TRBV19 and TRBJ1-6; 7 positions agree with TRBD1. The CDR3 has 15 residues. Per germline, CDR1 LNHDA and CDR2 SQIVND (reference sequence). After removal of 3 bases from V and 7 bases from J, the junction contained 6 bases not matched to a gene. This CDR3 is CASSIGVGGNSPLHF. The CDR3 DNA sequence: TGTGCCAGTAGTATTGGTGTAGGGGGCAATTCACCCCTCCACTTT.

The chain carries TRBV5-5 and TRBJ1-4, with D tentatively TRBD1 (6 bases). CDR3 length: 14 residues. Between the trimmed V and J ends, which lost 1 base and 6 bases, there was a span of 10 bases. The germline V gene has CDR1 SGHKS and CDR2 YYEKEE (reference sequence). The CDR3 bases are TGTGCCAGCAGCTTGAGGCAGGGGCATGAAAAACTGTTTTTT. As protein: CASSLRQGHEKLFF.

This clone was counted once. V usage is TRBV11-3 and J usage is TRBJ2-3; 7 bases match TRBD2. CDR1 and CDR2 from the germline V gene are SGHNT and YENEEA. CDR3 length: 13 amino acids. With V trimmed by 5 bases and J by 3 bases, 2 bases remained unmatched. CDR3 loop: CASSPGGTDTQYF. The CDR3 DNA sequence: TGTGCCAGCAGCCCCGGGGGGACAGATACGCAGTATTTT.

The chain uses TRBV4-3 and TRBJ2-7; D is undetermined. Trimming removed 1 base from V and 4 bases from J, with 14 bases in between. Germline CDR1 reads LGHNA; CDR2 reads YSLEER. The CDR3 covers 15 residues. CDR3 coding DNA: TGCGCCAGCAGCCAAGGACTGAGTTTTTTTTACGAGCAGTACTTC. Protein: CASSQGLSFFYEQYF.

Note on this clone: At one end, the junction sequence differs from germline, possibly due to a read error. The genes are TRBV6-5 and TRBJ2-7, with a tentative D call TRBD2 (7 bases). Germline V gene sequence: CDR1 MNHEY, CDR2 SVGAGI. The CDR3 is 14 amino acids. CDR3 region: CASSLSGGRGASAF. As DNA, the CDR3 is TGTGCCAGCAGCCTCTCGGGGGGAAGGGGGGCGTCGGCATTC.

The V and J genes are TRBV4-3 and TRBJ1-3; 9 nucleotides align to TRBD1. With 3 bases clipped from V and 4 bases from J, the junction kept 4 bases outside the gene matches. This CDR3 is built from 15 residues. Per the germline V gene, CDR1 is LGHNA and CDR2 is YSLEER. DNA of the CDR3: TGCGCCAGCAGCCAGGGGACAGGGATAGGAAACACCATATATTTT. Encoded protein: CASSQGTGIGNTIYF.

V gene TRBV12-1 combines with J gene TRBJ1-2. TRBV12-1 is described as a pseudogene. The CDR3 extends over 14 amino acids. For the CDR3, the DNA is TGTGCCAGCAGCTTTCTCGGGATAATCAGTGGCTACACCTTC. It is translated as CASSFLGIISGYTF.

A few counts support this clone. The chain employs TRBV5-1 and TRBJ2-7; TRBD1 aligns across 7 bases. The CDR3 loop spans 15 amino acids. V lost 4 bases to trimming and J lost 5 bases; unmatched junction nucleotides: 12. Germline lookup yields CDR1 SGHRS and CDR2 YFSETQ. The CDR3 region is CASSPTPGTDHEQYF. CDR3 nucleotides: TGCGCCAGCAGCCCAACGCCCGGGACAGATCACGAGCAGTACTTC.

The table lists this clone with a count of one. In DNA, the CDR3 is TGTGCCAGTAGTCCCCAGCTAGCGGGGGGGCTAAATGAGCAGTTCTTC. It specifies CASSPQLAGGLNEQFF. The genes are TRBV19 and TRBJ2-1; 12 bases are shared with TRBD2. The V gene's germline CDR1 is LNHDA and CDR2 SQIVND (reference sequence). This CDR3 contains 16 residues. With 5 bases clipped from V and 7 bases from J, the junction kept 9 bases outside the gene matches.

The J gene is TRBJ1-3, the V gene TRBV2; a weak D match, TRBD1 (5 bases). The germline gives CDR1 SNHLY, CDR2 FYNNEI. The V gene lost 2 bases and the J gene lost 2 bases, with 13 bases spanning the gap. This CDR3 is 16 amino acids long. The CDR3 coding sequence is TGTGCCAGCAGTGAATTGGGGGGGGAAACTGGAAACACCATATATTTT. This translates into CASSELGGETGNTIYF.

Remarks on this clone: One junction end does not reproduce the germline sequence, and a read error may be involved. V gene TRBV10-1 combines with J gene TRBJ1-5; TRBD1 is a possible D gene (6 bases). CDR1 and CDR2 (germline): WNHNN, SYGVQD (reference sequence). This CDR3 comprises 16 residues. The CDR3 DNA is TGCGCCAGCAGTGAGTTATTGGGGGCCGGCAATGAGCCCCAGCATTTT. Amino acid sequence: CASSELLGAGNEPQHF.